Presented here are 32 T cell receptor beta chains from one specimen sequenced in a study of T cell changes during pregnancy in multiple sclerosis. Measured with immunoSEQ multiplex PCR; TCRdb has only the in-frame clones, and not every one. This table holds approximately 49,000 clones, 85% to 95% found once. This specimen was CD4+ T cells from peripheral blood mononuclear cells, taken in the second trimester of pregnancy. The receptors stem from a female donor in good health, enrolled as a control in a pregnancy study.

V is TRBV7-9 and J is TRBJ2-3; possible D gene TRBD1, 5 bases. The germline V gene encodes CDR1 SEHNR and CDR2 FQNEAQ (reference sequence). The CDR3 spans 18 residues. V lost 4 bases and J 2 bases, leaving 22 bases between the germline ends. CDR3 region: CASSSKPPYQTVTDTQYF. The CDR3, as DNA: TGTGCCAGCAGCTCCAAGCCCCCTTATCAGACAGTCACAGATACGCAGTATTTT.

The rearrangement links TRBV9 to TRBJ2-2; D is perhaps TRBD2 (6 bases). The V end lost 4 bases, the J end lost 7 bases, and 17 bases lay between the germline ends. The CDR3 runs to 15 residues. The germline CDR1 and CDR2 sequences are SGDLS and YYNGEE. CDR3 nucleotides: TGTGCCAGCAGCTCCCCCAGGAGGGCTGTCGGGGAGCTGTTTTTT. Protein product: CASSSPRRAVGELFF.

V is TRBV4-2 and J is TRBJ2-3; 11 nucleotides align to TRBD2. The junction had 5 bases not matched to a gene; V was cut back by 4 bases and J by 2 bases. CDR1 and CDR2 (germline): LGHNA, YNFKEQ. There are 16 residues in the CDR3. Here the CDR3 reads CASSRLAGGLTDTQYF. DNA for the CDR3: TGTGCCAGCAGCCGATTAGCGGGAGGGCTCACAGATACGCAGTATTTT.

The rearrangement links TRBV5-4 to TRBJ2-3; a weak D match, TRBD1 (6 bases). The CDR3 loop spans 14 amino acids. Trimming cost V 6 bases and J 4 bases, with 15 bases left between them. Germline lookup yields CDR1 SGHNT and CDR2 YYREEE (reference sequence). In DNA form, the CDR3 reads TGTGCCAGCACCCTGAGGGGGTCCGCAGATACGCAGTATTTT. Translating it yields CASTLRGSADTQYF. The complete variable domain, with remaining parts taken from reference TRBV5-4 and TRBJ2-3, reads ETGVTQSPTHLIKTRGQQVTLRCSSQSGHNTVSWYQQALGQGPQFIFQYYREEENGRGNFPPRFSGLQFPNYSSELNVNALELDDSALYLCASTLRGSADTQYFGPGTRLTVL.

This clone appeared a single time. This rearrangement joins TRBV6-5 to TRBJ2-5; 7 bases align to TRBD1. Germline trimming cut 4 bases from V and 2 bases from J; bases unmatched to any gene: 4. Germline V gene sequence: CDR1 MNHEY, CDR2 SVGAGI. This CDR3 has 14 residues. CDR3 in amino acids: CASSFPGQQETQYF. In DNA form, the CDR3 reads TGTGCCAGCAGTTTCCCGGGACAGCAAGAGACCCAGTACTTC.

DNA of the CDR3: TGTGCCAGCAGTACCCGGGACAGTCAGTACTTC. Translating gives CASSTRDSQYF. This sequence joins TRBV6-5 and TRBJ2-7, with TRBD1 identical over 7 bases. With 5 bases clipped from V and 10 bases from J, the junction kept 5 bases outside the gene matches. The germline CDR1 and CDR2 sequences are MNHEY and SVGAGI. The CDR3 runs to 11 residues.

This rearrangement joins TRBV28 to TRBJ2-3, with D maybe TRBD2 (5 bases). The V end lost 2 bases, the J end lost 5 bases, and 20 bases lay between the germline ends. The CDR3 extends over 17 amino acids. Germline V gene lookup returns CDR1 MDHEN and CDR2 SYDVKM. The CDR3 sequence is CASSLAQAGGWKDTQYF. The CDR3 region has the DNA TGTGCCAGCAGTTTAGCCCAGGCAGGAGGATGGAAAGATACGCAGTATTTT.

This clone has just a few counts. The rearrangement links TRBV28 to TRBJ1-1; 7 positions match TRBD1. The V and J ends lost 4 bases and 7 bases, in that order; junction bases with no gene match: 3. The germline V gene encodes CDR1 MDHEN and CDR2 SYDVKM. The CDR3 totals 12 residues. CDR3 in DNA: TGTGCCAGCAGTTCTGGGGACAGTGAAGCTTTCTTT. This sequence encodes CASSSGDSEAFF.

This chain joins TRBV2 and TRBJ1-2; 10 bases fit TRBD1. V was clipped by 7 bases and J by 6 bases; unmatched bases: 5. There are 13 residues in the CDR3. CDR1 SNHLY and CDR2 FYNNEI come from the germline V gene. CDR3 coding DNA: TGTGCCAGCAACACCGACAGGGGGCATGGCTACACCTTC. Amino acid sequence: CASNTDRGHGYTF.

This clone has a single count. The CDR3 spells CASKDRDATNEKLFF. DNA for the CDR3: TGTGCCAGCAAGGACAGGGATGCAACTAATGAAAAACTGTTTTTT. This chain links TRBV2 with TRBJ1-4; 8 bases align to TRBD1. The length of the CDR3 is 15 residues. The V gene end was trimmed by 7 bases and the J gene end by 0 bases; junction bases not matched to a gene: 4. From germline, CDR1 is SNHLY and CDR2 FYNNEI.

The V call is TRBV5-1, the J call TRBJ1-2; D uncertain. The V end was cut by 4 bases, the J end by 1 base, with 14 bases between. The CDR3 contains 15 residues. CDR1 is SGHRS, CDR2 YFSETQ, per germline. CDR3 residues: CASSAEVVVNYGYTF. As DNA, the CDR3 is TGCGCCAGCAGCGCTGAGGTGGTAGTTAACTATGGCTACACCTTC.

The V gene is TRBV2, the J gene TRBJ2-7; D is unclear. The germline gives CDR1 SNHLY, CDR2 FYNNEI. The V end was cut by 1 base, the J end by 0 bases, with 10 bases between. CDR3 length: 15 amino acids. CDR3 sequence: CASSEGLPGSYEQYF. CDR3 coding DNA: TGTGCCAGCAGTGAAGGCCTACCAGGCTCCTACGAGCAGTACTTC.

A word on this clone: At one boundary the junction diverges from the germline segment, which might be a read error. V gene TRBV5-4 combines with J gene TRBJ2-3; TRBD2 is a possible D gene (5 bases). Germline V gene data show CDR1 as SGHNT and CDR2 as YYREEE (reference sequence). The CDR3 covers 13 residues. The CDR3 here is CASSLDSKDTQYF. The CDR3 nucleotides are TGTGCCAGCAGTTTGGACTCTAAAGATACGCAGTATTTT.

The chain joins TRBV4-2 to TRBJ2-1; unclear D gene. This CDR3 is built from 14 residues. Trimming shortened V by 0 bases and J by 7 bases, and 10 bases separated the two germline ends. Germline V lookup: CDR1 LGHNA, CDR2 YNFKEQ. The CDR3 sequence: CASSQDIAVNEQFF. The CDR3 nucleotides read TGTGCCAGCAGCCAAGATATTGCGGTGAATGAGCAGTTCTTC.

The chain recombines TRBV27 with TRBJ2-5, with D possibly matching TRBD1 (6 bases). The CDR3 spans 14 residues. The germline gives CDR1 MNHEY, CDR2 SMNVEV (reference sequence). Trimming took 4 bases from V and 2 from J, leaving 11 bases between them. The CDR3 region is CASSSHREQETQYF. The CDR3 DNA is TGTGCCAGCAGTTCCCACAGGGAGCAAGAGACCCAGTACTTC.

V and J are TRBV30 and TRBJ2-7, with a tentative D call TRBD2 (5 bases). CDR3 length equals 13 residues. V gave up 0 bases and J gave up 7 bases, with 13 bases separating them. Germline V gene lookup returns CDR1 GTSNPN and CDR2 SVGIG (reference sequence). The CDR3 region is CAWSVHGKREQYF. The CDR3 nucleotides read TGTGCCTGGAGTGTACACGGGAAAAGGGAGCAGTACTTC. Variable domain in full (rest from reference TRBV30 and TRBJ2-7): SQTIHQWPATLVQPVGSPLSLECTVEGTSNPNLYWYRQAAGRGLQLLFYSVGIGQISSEVPQNLSASRPQDRQFILSSKKLLLSDSGFYLCAWSVHGKREQYFGPGTRLTVT.

The V call is TRBV2, the J call TRBJ2-6; D not resolved. This CDR3 has 14 residues. V gave up 6 bases and J gave up 0 bases, with 6 bases separating them. CDR1 is SNHLY and CDR2 is FYNNEI in the germline V gene. CDR3 DNA: TGTGCCAGCAGGCGGTACTCTGGGGCCAACGTCCTGACTTTC. It specifies CASRRYSGANVLTF.

This chain joins TRBV5-4 and TRBJ2-1; 7 bases align to TRBD2. The CDR3 length is 16 residues. CDR1 SGHNT and CDR2 YYREEE come from the germline V gene (reference sequence). V trimming: 4 bases; J trimming: 6 bases; junction bases outside the gene matches: 13. The CDR3 loop reads CASSAGSGIGSNEQFF. The CDR3, as DNA: TGTGCCAGCAGCGCCGGGAGCGGGATCGGGAGCAATGAGCAGTTCTTC.

This clone has more than one count but fewer than ten. The genes are TRBV19 and TRBJ1-1, with D uncertain. The V gene lost 10 bases and the J gene lost 1 base, with 7 bases spanning the gap. The CDR3 is made up of 11 amino acids. CDR1 is LNHDA, CDR2 SQIVND, per germline (reference sequence). CDR3 residues: CATHRNTEAFF. The CDR3 nucleotides are TGTGCCACCCACAGGAACACTGAAGCTTTCTTT.

The chain combines TRBV28 with TRBJ2-4; D is perhaps TRBD1 (6 bases). Looked up from germline, CDR1 is MDHEN and CDR2 is SYDVKM. The V end lost 2 bases, the J end lost 0 bases, and 11 bases lay between the germline ends. The CDR3 contains 16 residues. CDR3 nucleotides: TGTGCCAGCAGTTTAGAGGGGGTACTAGCCAAAAACATTCAGTACTTC. This sequence encodes CASSLEGVLAKNIQYF.

The V and J genes are TRBV2 and TRBJ2-1; 9 positions agree with TRBD2. The CDR3 totals 15 residues. CDR1 is SNHLY, CDR2 FYNNEI, per germline. V trimming: 6 bases; J trimming: 9 bases; junction bases outside the gene matches: 12. The CDR3 region is CASSERAGGPREQFF. The CDR3 DNA reads TGTGCCAGCAGCGAACGGGCGGGAGGGCCTCGTGAGCAGTTCTTC.

The rearrangement joins TRBV2 to TRBJ1-4, with 8 bases lining up with TRBD1. This CDR3 spans 15 amino acids. V shed 5 bases and J 6 bases; nucleotides not matched to a gene: 8. The germline V gene encodes CDR1 SNHLY and CDR2 FYNNEI. The CDR3 here is CASSLQGGKDEKLFF. In DNA form, the CDR3 reads TGTGCCAGCAGTCTACAGGGGGGGAAAGATGAAAAACTGTTTTTT.

This clone was seen just once. The chain employs TRBV9 and TRBJ2-2; D may be TRBD2 (5 bases). The V gene's germline CDR1 is SGDLS and CDR2 YYNGEE. The length of the CDR3 is 15 residues. Trimming shortened V by 4 bases and J by 3 bases, and 13 bases separated the two germline ends. The CDR3: CASSPRGSDTGELFF. The CDR3 DNA reads TGTGCCAGCAGCCCCCGCGGGTCGGACACCGGGGAGCTGTTTTTT.

V gene TRBV12-5 combines with J gene TRBJ2-3; 11 nucleotides agree with TRBD2. Germline assignment: CDR1 LGHNT and CDR2 FRNRAP. The CDR3 is made up of 17 amino acids. Germline trimming cut 1 base from V and 5 bases from J; bases unmatched to any gene: 8. This CDR3 reads CASGLGLAGGSVDTQYF. The CDR3 coding sequence is TGTGCTAGTGGTTTGGGCCTAGCGGGGGGTAGTGTAGATACGCAGTATTTT. Together with reference TRBV12-5 and TRBJ2-3, the CDR3 gives the full variable domain: DARVTQTPRHKVTEMGQEVTMRCQPILGHNTVFWYRQTMMQGLELLAYFRNRAPLDDSGMPKDRFSAEMPDATLATLKIQPSEPRDSAVYFCASGLGLAGGSVDTQYFGPGTRLTVL.

The chain employs TRBV6-5 and TRBJ2-7; 9 positions match TRBD1. V lost 6 bases to trimming and J lost 5 bases; unmatched junction nucleotides: 2. Germline CDR1 reads MNHEY; CDR2 reads SVGAGI. The CDR3 consists of 12 residues. The CDR3 DNA sequence: TGTGCCAGCAGAAGGACAGGGGACGAGCAGTACTTC. It translates to CASRRTGDEQYF.

V usage is TRBV4-1 and J usage is TRBJ1-2; the D gene is possibly TRBD1 (6 bases). V lost 5 bases, J lost 2 bases, and 18 bases lay in between. This CDR3 is built from 16 residues. The germline gives CDR1 MGHRA, CDR2 YSYEKL. In nucleotides, the CDR3 is TGCGCCAGCAGCTTCCTACAGGGAGCCTACAACTATGGCTACACCTTC. It codes for CASSFLQGAYNYGYTF.

This chain connects TRBV4-1 to TRBJ2-3; 7 bases fit TRBD2. Losses at the gene ends were 3 bases for V and 2 bases for J; bases not matched to a gene: 11. The germline gives CDR1 MGHRA, CDR2 YSYEKL. There are 17 residues in the CDR3. The CDR3 loop reads CASSHGMTSLFTDTQYF. CDR3 coding DNA: TGCGCCAGCAGCCATGGTATGACTAGCCTTTTCACAGATACGCAGTATTTT.

The chain combines TRBV30 with TRBJ1-1; D is unresolved. Germline CDR1 is GTSNPN and CDR2 is SVGIG (reference sequence). The CDR3 spans 13 residues. V gave up 3 bases and J gave up 1 base, with 9 bases separating them. This CDR3 reads CAWSRQSNTEAFF. The CDR3 nucleotides are TGTGCCTGGAGCAGGCAGTCGAACACTGAAGCTTTCTTT. The full variable domain, completed using reference TRBV30 and TRBJ1-1, is SQTIHQWPATLVQPVGSPLSLECTVEGTSNPNLYWYRQAAGRGLQLLFYSVGIGQISSEVPQNLSASRPQDRQFILSSKKLLLSDSGFYLCAWSRQSNTEAFFGQGTRLTVV.

The V and J genes are TRBV6-5 and TRBJ2-2; 8 bases map to TRBD1. This CDR3 has 15 amino acids. Germline trimming cut 5 bases from V and 1 base from J; bases unmatched to any gene: 3. Per germline, CDR1 MNHEY and CDR2 SVGAGI. The chain's CDR3 is CASSPGQGNTGELFF. The CDR3 bases are TGTGCCAGCAGTCCAGGACAGGGGAACACCGGGGAGCTGTTTTTT.

The chain combines TRBV28 with TRBJ2-5; TRBD1 aligns across 7 bases. With V trimmed by 5 bases and J by 5 bases, 5 bases remained unmatched. CDR1 and CDR2 from the germline V gene are MDHEN and SYDVKM. This CDR3 has 13 residues. The CDR3 coding sequence is TGTGCCAGCAGTCCACGACAGGGTGAGACCCAGTACTTC. Amino acid sequence: CASSPRQGETQYF.

The gene calls are TRBV19 and TRBJ1-1, with a weak D call TRBD1 (5 bases). Germline CDR1 is LNHDA and CDR2 is SQIVND (reference sequence). Between the trimmed V and J ends, which lost 3 bases and 3 bases, there was a span of 17 bases. CDR3 length: 16 residues. CDR3 in amino acids: CASSMSRVGRDTEAFF. The CDR3 DNA follows: TGTGCCAGTAGTATGTCTCGGGTAGGCAGGGACACTGAAGCTTTCTTT.

The chain employs TRBV6-5 and TRBJ2-7; D is perhaps TRBD1 (6 bases). The CDR3 has 15 amino acids. The V gene lost 0 bases and the J gene lost 2 bases, with 11 bases spanning the gap. Germline CDR1 MNHEY, CDR2 SVGAGI. The CDR3 region is CASSYSGSGAYEQYF. The DNA of the CDR3 is TGTGCCAGCAGTTACTCGGGTTCAGGGGCCTACGAGCAGTACTTC.